Listed below are T cell receptor beta chains from one sample, sequenced in a study of T cells after posttransplantation cyclophosphamide. Clones were read by immunoSEQ multiplex PCR, and TCRdb kept only the in-frame ones, dropping some. This sample carries roughly 32,000 clones, none of them present only once. Sequencing used PBMCs. The receptor set was obtained from a woman under 40 in good health and a related stem cell transplant donor. Both conserved end residues are part of each CDR3. D genes are given only for firm matches. Clone size, where shown, is once, few, many, or a class for clones that have expanded.

v_call	clone_size	j_call	cdr3_length	d_call	cdr3_aa	cdr3_nt
TRBV7-9	NA	TRBJ2-5	14	NA	CASSLAGRGETQYF	TGTGCCAGCAGCTTAGCGGGTAGGGGAGAGACCCAGTACTTC
TRBV6-2/TRBV6-3	many	TRBJ2-7	13	TRBD1	CASRGTGGSEQYF	TGTGCCAGCAGGGGGACAGGGGGGTCCGAGCAGTACTTC
TRBV2	many	TRBJ2-7	16	TRBD1	CASPPGRDRASYEQYF	TGTGCCAGCCCCCCAGGCAGGGACAGGGCCTCCTACGAGCAGTACTTC
TRBV29-1	NA	TRBJ2-1	16	TRBD2	CSGEGGLAGSYNEQFF	TGCAGCGGGGAGGGAGGACTAGCGGGATCCTACAATGAGCAGTTCTTC
TRBV30	few	TRBJ1-1	14	TRBD1	CAWSRAGGNTEAFF	TGTGCCTGGAGTAGGGCAGGGGGGAACACTGAAGCTTTCTTT
TRBV10-3	many	TRBJ2-3	13	NA	CAISAGSPDTQYF	TGTGCCATCAGTGCAGGTAGTCCAGATACGCAGTATTTT
TRBV4-2	NA	TRBJ2-2	16	TRBD2	CASSQGLAGGTGELFF	TGTGCCAGCAGCCAAGGGCTAGCGGGAGGCACCGGGGAGCTGTTTTTT
TRBV12-3/TRBV12-4	many	TRBJ1-3	16	NA	CASRPDRYSSGNTIYF	TGTGCCAGCAGACCAGACAGGTACTCCTCTGGAAACACCATATATTTT
TRBV12-3/TRBV12-4	few	TRBJ2-3	16	TRBD2	CASSLGTSGNTDTQYF	TGTGCCAGCAGTTTAGGTACTAGCGGAAATACAGATACGCAGTATTTT
TRBV11-2	many	TRBJ1-6	15	TRBD1	CASSARQGNNSPLHF	TGTGCCAGCAGCGCCCGACAGGGGAATAATTCACCCCTCCACTTT
TRBV7-2	many	TRBJ1-2	17	NA	CASSLNRELQSNYGYTF	TGTGCCAGCAGCTTAAACAGGGAGCTTCAATCTAACTATGGCTACACCTTC
TRBV9	many	TRBJ1-1	18	TRBD1	CASSVAWGQGYGNTEAFF	TGTGCCAGCAGCGTAGCTTGGGGACAGGGGTACGGGAACACTGAAGCTTTCTTT
TRBV5-1	many	TRBJ2-7	14	NA	CASSLVSQGYEQYF	TGCGCCAGCAGCTTGGTTTCCCAGGGCTACGAGCAGTACTTC
TRBV6-4	few	TRBJ1-2	15	NA	CASSDSPGNNYGYTF	TGTGCCAGCAGTGACTCTCCAGGGAATAACTATGGCTACACCTTC
TRBV6-5	many	TRBJ1-2	15	TRBD1	CASSSRDRGDYGYTF	TGTGCCAGCAGTTCTCGGGACAGGGGGGACTATGGCTACACCTTC